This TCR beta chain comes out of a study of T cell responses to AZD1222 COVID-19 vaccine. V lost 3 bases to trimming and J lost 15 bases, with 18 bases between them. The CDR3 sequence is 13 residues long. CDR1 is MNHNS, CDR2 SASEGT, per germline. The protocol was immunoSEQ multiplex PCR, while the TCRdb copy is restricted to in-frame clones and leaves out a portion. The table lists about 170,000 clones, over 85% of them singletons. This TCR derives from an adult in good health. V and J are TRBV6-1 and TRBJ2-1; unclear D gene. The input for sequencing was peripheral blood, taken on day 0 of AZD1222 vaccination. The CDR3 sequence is CASSDPGPSISFF. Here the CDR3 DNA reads TGTGCCAGCAGTGATCCCGGGCCGTCAATATCGTTCTTC.